The rows below give T cell receptor beta chains drawn from one sample of a study of T cells after yellow fever vaccination. MiXCR was run by TCRdb on the 5' RACE reads, yielding one entry per CDR3 protein. The sample lists just under 600,000 distinct CDR3 sequences, about 14% occurring once. The sequenced sample was PBMCs, obtained on the day of the yellow fever booster vaccination. The receptors derive from a man aged 25-45 years who received the YFV17D yellow fever vaccine. Both conserved end residues are part of each CDR3. Each record gives: D gene, V gene, clone size, J gene, CDR3 DNA, CDR3 protein. A D gene is named only where the DNA matches it firmly. The size of a clone is reported for some rows only, either as once, few or many, or as a class for expanded clones.

NA	TRBV6-5	NA	TRBJ2-7	TGTGCCAGCAGTTACACCGGGACGAAAGGCTACGAGCAGTACTTC	CASSYTGTKGYEQYF
NA	TRBV12-3/TRBV12-4	NA	TRBJ2-3	TGTGCCAGCACTCCGTCCCGAATAGATACGCAGTATTTT	CASTPSRIDTQYF
TRBD1	TRBV19	NA	TRBJ1-5	TGTGCCAGTAGTATACTTGGGGAAGGGGGCCAGCCCCAGCATTTT	CASSILGEGGQPQHF
TRBD2	TRBV20-1	NA	TRBJ2-3	TGCAGTGCTAGAGGTTGGGGGGGAGGCGACACAGATACGCAGTATTTT	CSARGWGGGDTDTQYF
NA	TRBV5-1	many	TRBJ2-5	TGCGCCAGCAGCTTCGAATCGGGGACCCAGTACTTC	CASSFESGTQYF
NA	TRBV6-5	NA	TRBJ2-5	TGTGCCAGCAGGCGGAACCAAGAGACCCAGTACTTC	CASRRNQETQYF
NA	TRBV12-3/TRBV12-4	NA	TRBJ1-3	TGTGCCAGCAGCCACTCCGGCCAGGGTGGAAACACCATATATTTT	CASSHSGQGGNTIYF
TRBD2	TRBV7-9	few	TRBJ2-1	TGTGCCAGCAGCGGTAAACCGGGACTAGCGGGAGATGAGCAGTTCTTC	CASSGKPGLAGDEQFF
NA	TRBV6-1	few	TRBJ2-5	TGTGCCAGCAGACTCAGAGGGTTGGAGACCCAGTACTTC	CASRLRGLETQYF
TRBD2	TRBV23-1	NA	TRBJ2-3	TGCGCCAGCAGTCAATCGCCGACTAGCGGGAGACTCCTAGGAACAGATACGCAGTATTTT	CASSQSPTSGRLLGTDTQYF
TRBD2	TRBV20-1	NA	TRBJ2-7	TGCAGTGCTCAGACTAGCGGGACGTCCTACGAGCAGTACTTC	CSAQTSGTSYEQYF
TRBD2	TRBV5-1	NA	TRBJ2-7	TGCGCCAGCAGCTTGGTGGCTAGCGGGACCTACGAGCAGTACTTC	CASSLVASGTYEQYF
TRBD2	TRBV6-5	few	TRBJ2-3	TGTGCCAGCAGTTACACTGGACTAGCGGGGAGCACAGATACGCAGTATTTT	CASSYTGLAGSTDTQYF
NA	TRBV12-3/TRBV12-4	few	TRBJ1-3	TGTGCCAGCAGTAGCGGACGGAACTCTGGAAACACCATATATTTT	CASSSGRNSGNTIYF
TRBD2	TRBV7-3	few	TRBJ2-1	TGTGCCAGCAGCGGGGGGGTCGATGAGCAGTTCTTC	CASSGGVDEQFF
NA	TRBV3-1	many	TRBJ1-4	TGTGCCAGCAGCCAAGGTTTGGGGAATGAAAAACTGTTTTTT	CASSQGLGNEKLFF
TRBD1	TRBV10-3	NA	TRBJ2-5	TGTGCCATCGGGACAGCTCCTGAGACCCAGTACTTC	CAIGTAPETQYF
TRBD2	TRBV14	NA	TRBJ2-7	TGTGCCAGCAGCGGGACTAGCGGGAGGGCAAGCGAGCAGTACTTC	CASSGTSGRASEQYF
NA	TRBV20-1	few	TRBJ2-2	TGCAGTGCTACGGATCCCTCCGCGAACACCGGGGAGCTGTTTTTT	CSATDPSANTGELFF
NA	TRBV6-2/TRBV6-3	few	TRBJ2-3	TGTGCCAGCGCTCCTAGCACAGATACGCAGTATTTT	CASAPSTDTQYF
TRBD2	TRBV5-1	NA	TRBJ2-3	TGCGCCAGTTCCCAGGGAGGGGTTGCAGATACGCAGTATTTT	CASSQGGVADTQYF
NA	TRBV3-1	NA	TRBJ2-2	TGTGCCACCTCCCAAGTCCCTGACATGACAGGGAACACCGGGGAGCTGTTTTTT	CATSQVPDMTGNTGELFF